Listed below are T cell receptor beta chains from one sample, sequenced in a study of CD8 T cells in ankylosing spondylitis. TCRdb reanalysed the 5' RACE reads using MiXCR and keeps one entry per CDR3 protein. The sample includes 400,000 or so distinct CDR3 sequences, 25% to 30% of them seen just once. Sequenced material: blood, either unsorted or a sorted T cell fraction (not recorded which). Every receptor here comes from a male donor with ankylosing spondylitis. The CDR3 runs from the conserved cysteine through the conserved F or W. A D gene is named only where the DNA matches it firmly. Not every row has a clone size; where given, it reads once, few, many or a size class.

v_gene,j_gene,d_gene,abundance,CDR3nt,CDR3aa
TRBV20-1,TRBJ2-2,.,.,TGCAGTGCGCAGAAGGGGTTTTGGGACACCGGGGAGCTGTTTTTT,CSAQKGFWDTGELFF
TRBV20-1,TRBJ1-5,.,.,TGCAGTGCTAGTTCCTCGACAGGTAGCAATCAGCCCCAGCATTTT,CSASSSTGSNQPQHF
TRBV5-1,TRBJ1-1,TRBD1,few,TGCGCCAGCAGCCAGACAGGGCTAGACACTGAAGCTTTCTTT,CASSQTGLDTEAFF
TRBV6-4,TRBJ1-1,.,.,TGTGCCAGCAGCCTCCAGCTGGGTAGCACTGAAGCTTTCTTT,CASSLQLGSTEAFF
TRBV10-3,TRBJ1-5,TRBD1,.,TGTGCCATCAGTGAGTCAGGGGGCCAAAATCAGCCCCAGCATTTT,CAISESGGQNQPQHF
TRBV30,TRBJ1-3,.,.,TGTGCCTGGTCAGGAGAAATCGGAAACACCATATATTTT,CAWSGEIGNTIYF
TRBV15,TRBJ2-3,.,.,TGTGCCACCAGCTTACAGGCAAGCACAGATACGCAGTATTTT,CATSLQASTDTQYF
TRBV27,TRBJ1-4,.,.,TGTGCCAGCAGACTTAGGGGCCCAACCTGGGGGAATGAAAAACTGTTTTTT,CASRLRGPTWGNEKLFF
TRBV5-6,TRBJ2-3,.,few,TGTGCCAGCAGCGTCGTTAGCACAGATACGCAGTATTTT,CASSVVSTDTQYF
TRBV29-1,TRBJ2-1,.,few,TGCAGCGTTGCGGGGAGGTTATCCTACAATGAGCAGTTCTTC,CSVAGRLSYNEQFF
TRBV11-2,TRBJ2-1,TRBD2,few,TGTGCCAGCAGCTTTGTAGCGGGAGGCTTCTACAATGAGCAGTTCTTC,CASSFVAGGFYNEQFF
TRBV7-8,TRBJ1-4,.,few,TGTGCCAGCAGGGAAGGGGGGCAGGGGGAAAAACTGTTTTTT,CASREGGQGEKLFF
TRBV5-1,TRBJ1-5,TRBD1,few,TGCGCCAGCAGTCCCAAGACAGGGCTCAATCAGCCCCAGCATTTT,CASSPKTGLNQPQHF
TRBV11-2,TRBJ1-4,.,once,TGTGCCAGCAGCTTTGGCCCGGTGGGGGGGAATGAAAAACTGTTTTTT,CASSFGPVGGNEKLFF
TRBV7-2,TRBJ2-7,.,.,TGTGCCAGCAGCTTAGGAAGTCTAAAAAGTTACGAGCAGTACTTC,CASSLGSLKSYEQYF
TRBV7-9,TRBJ2-1,.,.,TGTGCCACTGCTGGGACCTACAATGAGCAGTTCTTC,CATAGTYNEQFF
TRBV7-9,TRBJ2-5,.,.,TGTGCCAGCAGCCCCCGCGAAAAAGATCAAGAGACCCAGTACTTC,CASSPREKDQETQYF
TRBV3-1,TRBJ2-1,TRBD2,few,TGTGCCAGCAGCCAGCCTCTAGCGGTTAACTCCTACAATGAGCAGTTCTTC,CASSQPLAVNSYNEQFF
TRBV20-1,TRBJ2-7,.,few,TGCAGTGCTAGAGATGCCAGGGGTATCTACGAGCAGTACTTC,CSARDARGIYEQYF
TRBV20-1,TRBJ2-7,.,few,TGCAGTGCCCCCGGGGGAAACTACGAGCAGTACTTC,CSAPGGNYEQYF
TRBV6-6,TRBJ1-4,.,.,TGTGCCAGCAGCTGGGGTTCCTCGGAAAAACTGTTTTTT,CASSWGSSEKLFF
TRBV7-2,TRBJ2-1,.,.,TGTGCCAGCAGCTCGAGAGGACTTCACAATGAGCAGTTCTTC,CASSSRGLHNEQFF
TRBV11-3,TRBJ2-1,TRBD2,.,TGTGCCAGCACGTCGGGGGGGACTAACAATGAGCAGTTCTTC,CASTSGGTNNEQFF
TRBV6-5,TRBJ2-5,TRBD1,.,TGTGCCAGCAGTTACGGGACAGGGGACCAAGAGACCCAGTACTTC,CASSYGTGDQETQYF
TRBV5-6,TRBJ2-2,TRBD2,many,TGTGCCAGCCACTACCGGCTAGCGGGAAGCCGGGAGCTGTTTTTT,CASHYRLAGSRELFF
TRBV2,TRBJ2-1,.,few,TGTGCCAGCAGGGGCCTGGCGAATGAGCAGTTCTTC,CASRGLANEQFF
TRBV6-1,TRBJ1-3,.,.,TGTGCCAGCCTCAAGGGGCAGGGATCGCCTGGAAACACCATATATTTT,CASLKGQGSPGNTIYF
TRBV7-2,TRBJ2-3,.,.,TGTGCCAGCAGCTTAGATTGGGCCCGCACAGATACGCAGTATTTT,CASSLDWARTDTQYF
TRBV18,TRBJ2-3,.,few,TGTGCCAGCTCACCGGTCGGGAGCACAGATACGCAGTATTTT,CASSPVGSTDTQYF
TRBV12-3/TRBV12-4,TRBJ2-5,.,.,TGTGCCAGCAGTCCGGAGGGGGGGGGACAAGAGACCCAGTACTTC,CASSPEGGGQETQYF
TRBV7-8,TRBJ1-4,.,few,TGTGCCAGCAGCTCCCGGGACTCACTTAATGAAAAACTGTTTTTT,CASSSRDSLNEKLFF
TRBV20-1,TRBJ2-5,.,few,TGCAGTGCTAGAGGGGGGAGTTTCCAAGAGACCCAGTACTTC,CSARGGSFQETQYF
TRBV29-1,TRBJ2-7,.,.,TGCAGCGTTGAGACACACGGGCTCGACGAGCAGTACTTC,CSVETHGLDEQYF
TRBV3-1,TRBJ2-1,.,.,TGTGCCAGCAGCCCCTTGACTCTGGACAAACAGTTCTTC,CASSPLTLDKQFF
TRBV5-1,TRBJ2-5,TRBD2,.,TGCGCCAGCAGCTCATATACTAGCGGGAGGGAGACCCAGTACTTC,CASSSYTSGRETQYF
TRBV5-1,TRBJ2-2,.,many,TGCGCCAGCAGCTCTTCGTGGGGTAACACCGGGGAGCTGTTTTTT,CASSSSWGNTGELFF
TRBV11-2,TRBJ1-6,.,few,TGTGCCAGCAGCTTCGGGGGATTAGGTTCACCCCTCCACTTT,CASSFGGLGSPLHF
TRBV7-2,TRBJ2-5,TRBD2,many,TGTGCCAGCAGCTTAGTTCGGGTAGCGGGATTGGAGACCCAGTACTTC,CASSLVRVAGLETQYF
TRBV12-3/TRBV12-4,TRBJ1-4,.,.,TGTGCCAGCAGTTTTCCCGGGGGAAAACTGTTTTTT,CASSFPGGKLFF
TRBV27,TRBJ2-7,.,.,TGTGCCAGCAGTTTAAAATCGGGGTGGCCCTACGAGCAGTACTTC,CASSLKSGWPYEQYF
TRBV20-1,TRBJ2-3,.,.,TGCAGTGCTAGGGGGGAGAGCACAGATACGCAGTATTTT,CSARGESTDTQYF